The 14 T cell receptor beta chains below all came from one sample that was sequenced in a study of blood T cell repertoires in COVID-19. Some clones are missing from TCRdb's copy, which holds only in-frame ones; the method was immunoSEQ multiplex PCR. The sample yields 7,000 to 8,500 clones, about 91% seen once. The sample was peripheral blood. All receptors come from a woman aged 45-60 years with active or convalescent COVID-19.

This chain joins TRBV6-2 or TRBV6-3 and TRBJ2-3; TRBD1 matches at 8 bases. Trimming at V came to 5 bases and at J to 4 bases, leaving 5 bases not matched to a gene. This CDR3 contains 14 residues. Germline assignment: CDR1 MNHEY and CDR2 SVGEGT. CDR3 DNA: TGTGCCAGCAGTCCATGGACAGGGCCAGATACGCAGTATTTT. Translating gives CASSPWTGPDTQYF.

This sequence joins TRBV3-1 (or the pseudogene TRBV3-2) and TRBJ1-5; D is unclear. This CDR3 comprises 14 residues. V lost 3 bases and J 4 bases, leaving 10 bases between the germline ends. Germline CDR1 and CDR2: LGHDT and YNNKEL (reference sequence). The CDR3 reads CASSHRRENQPQHF. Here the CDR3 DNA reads TGTGCCAGCAGCCACCGCCGGGAGAATCAGCCCCAGCATTTT.

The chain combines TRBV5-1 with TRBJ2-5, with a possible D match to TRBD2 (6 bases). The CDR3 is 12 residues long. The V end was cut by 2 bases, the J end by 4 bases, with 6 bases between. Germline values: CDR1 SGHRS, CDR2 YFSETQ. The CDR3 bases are TGCGCCAGCAGCTTCGGGGGAGAGACCCAGTACTTC. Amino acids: CASSFGGETQYF.

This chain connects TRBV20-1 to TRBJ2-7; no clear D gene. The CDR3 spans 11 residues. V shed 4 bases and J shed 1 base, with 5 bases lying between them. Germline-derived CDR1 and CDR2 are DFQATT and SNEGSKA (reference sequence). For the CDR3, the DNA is TGCAGTGCTACTCGGTCCTACGAGCAGTACTTC. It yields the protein CSATRSYEQYF.

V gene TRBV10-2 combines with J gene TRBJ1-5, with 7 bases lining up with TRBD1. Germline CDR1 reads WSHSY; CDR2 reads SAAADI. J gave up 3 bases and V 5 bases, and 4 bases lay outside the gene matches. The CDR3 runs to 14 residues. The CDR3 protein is CASSPGTVNQPQHF. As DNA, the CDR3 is TGCGCCAGCAGTCCTGGGACAGTCAATCAGCCCCAGCATTTT.

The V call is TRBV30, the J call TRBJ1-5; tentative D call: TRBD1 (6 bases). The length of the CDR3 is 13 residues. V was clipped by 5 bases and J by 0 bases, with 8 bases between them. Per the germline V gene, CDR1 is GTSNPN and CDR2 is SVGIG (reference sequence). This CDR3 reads CAWAGDSNQPQHF. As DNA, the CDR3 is TGTGCCTGGGCAGGGGATAGCAATCAGCCCCAGCATTTT.

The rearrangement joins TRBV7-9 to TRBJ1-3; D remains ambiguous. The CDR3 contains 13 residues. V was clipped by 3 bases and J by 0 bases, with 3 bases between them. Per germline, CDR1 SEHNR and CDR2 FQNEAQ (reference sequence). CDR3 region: CASSLSSGNTIYF. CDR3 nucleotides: TGTGCCAGCAGCTTGAGCTCTGGAAACACCATATATTTT.

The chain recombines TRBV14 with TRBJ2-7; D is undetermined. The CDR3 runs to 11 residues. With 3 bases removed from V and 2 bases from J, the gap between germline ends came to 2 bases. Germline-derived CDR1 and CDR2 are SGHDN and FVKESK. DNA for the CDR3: TGTGCCAGCAGCCACGCCTACGAGCAGTACTTC. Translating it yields CASSHAYEQYF. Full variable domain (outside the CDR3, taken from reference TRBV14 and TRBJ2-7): EAGVTQFPSHSVIEKGQTVTLRCDPISGHDNLYWYRRVMGKEIKFLLHFVKESKQDESGMPNNRFLAERTGGTYSTLKVQPAELEDSGVYFCASSHAYEQYFGPGTRLTVT.

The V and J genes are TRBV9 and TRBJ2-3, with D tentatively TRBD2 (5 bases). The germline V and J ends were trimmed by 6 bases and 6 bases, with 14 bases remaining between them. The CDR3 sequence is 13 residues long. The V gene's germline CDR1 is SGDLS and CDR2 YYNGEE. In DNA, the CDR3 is TGTGCCAGCAACGACGCTAGCATGGATACGCAGTATTTT. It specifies CASNDASMDTQYF. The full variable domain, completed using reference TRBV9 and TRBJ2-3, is DSGVTQTPKHLITATGQRVTLRCSPRSGDLSVYWYQQSLDQGLQFLIQYYNGEERAKGNILERFSAQQFPDLHSELNLSSLELGDSALYFCASNDASMDTQYFGPGTRLTVL.

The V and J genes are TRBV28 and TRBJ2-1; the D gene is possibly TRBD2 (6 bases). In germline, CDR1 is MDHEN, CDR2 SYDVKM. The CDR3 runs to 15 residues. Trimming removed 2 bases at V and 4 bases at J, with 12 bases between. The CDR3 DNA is TGTGCCAGCAGTTTAAGCGGTGGAGGGTACAATGAGCAGTTCTTC. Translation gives CASSLSGGGYNEQFF. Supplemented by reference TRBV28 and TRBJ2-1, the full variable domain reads DVKVTQSSRYLVKRTGEKVFLECVQDMDHENMFWYRQDPGLGLRLIYFSYDVKMKEKGDIPEGYSVSREKKERFSLILESASTNQTSMYLCASSLSGGGYNEQFFGPGTRLTVL.

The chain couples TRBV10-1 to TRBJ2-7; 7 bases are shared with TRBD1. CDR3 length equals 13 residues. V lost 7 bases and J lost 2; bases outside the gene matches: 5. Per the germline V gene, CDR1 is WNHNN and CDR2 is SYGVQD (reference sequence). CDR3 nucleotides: TGCGCCAGCACTCGGACAGGCCCCTACGAGCAGTACTTC. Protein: CASTRTGPYEQYF.

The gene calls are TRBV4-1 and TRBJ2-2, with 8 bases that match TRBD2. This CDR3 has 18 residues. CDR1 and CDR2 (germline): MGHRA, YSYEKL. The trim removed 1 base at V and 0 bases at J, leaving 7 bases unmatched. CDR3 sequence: CASSQGPGRGPNTGELFF. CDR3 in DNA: TGCGCCAGCAGCCAAGGACCCGGGAGGGGCCCGAACACCGGGGAGCTGTTTTTT.

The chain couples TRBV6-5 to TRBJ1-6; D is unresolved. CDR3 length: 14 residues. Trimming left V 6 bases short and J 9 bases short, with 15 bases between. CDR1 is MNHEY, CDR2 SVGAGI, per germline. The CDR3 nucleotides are TGTGCCAGCAGCCGAGGGAAAACGAGTTCACCCCTCCACTTT. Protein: CASSRGKTSSPLHF.

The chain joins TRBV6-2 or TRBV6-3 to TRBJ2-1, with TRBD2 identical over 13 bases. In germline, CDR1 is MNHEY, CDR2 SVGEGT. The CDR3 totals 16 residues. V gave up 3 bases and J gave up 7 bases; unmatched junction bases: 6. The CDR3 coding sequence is TGTGCCAGCAGTTATACTAGCGGGGGGGCCTGGAATGAGCAGTTCTTC. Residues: CASSYTSGGAWNEQFF.